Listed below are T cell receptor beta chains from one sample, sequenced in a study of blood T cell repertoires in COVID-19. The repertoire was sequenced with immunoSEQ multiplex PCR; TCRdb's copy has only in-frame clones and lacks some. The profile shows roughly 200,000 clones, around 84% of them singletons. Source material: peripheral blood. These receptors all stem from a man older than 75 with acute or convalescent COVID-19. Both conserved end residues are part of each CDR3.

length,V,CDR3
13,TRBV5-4,CASSLSGSPEQYF
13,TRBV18,CASSPQATYEQYF
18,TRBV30,CAWSLYGGGFSFKNIQYF
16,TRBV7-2,CASSLALTGASAEAFF
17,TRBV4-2,CASSQLFAGEKGNEQFF
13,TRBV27,CASSLRGLGGYTF
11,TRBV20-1,CSARVYNEQFF
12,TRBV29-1,CSVRVSTDTQYF
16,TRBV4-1,CASSQEEVAVYYEQYF
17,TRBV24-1,CATSDPVQGTVIAGQFF
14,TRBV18,CASSLTQGGETQYF
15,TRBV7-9,CASSLTSGTYNEQFF
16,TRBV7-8,CASSRGAGPNTGELFF
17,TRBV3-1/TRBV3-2,CASSQLAWSRSYNEQFF
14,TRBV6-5,CASRRTQVNSPLHF
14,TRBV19,CASSIGQGPVGQYF
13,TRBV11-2,CASAQGVQETQYF
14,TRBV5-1,CASSLALYTGELFF
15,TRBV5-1,CASRGLAGGTGELFF
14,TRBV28,CASSLPGQGYGYTF
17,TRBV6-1,CASSDTIRQGASAEQYF
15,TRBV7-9,CASSLALAGMNEQFF
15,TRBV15,CATSTQDRADETQYF
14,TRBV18,CASSPGTLEQPQHF
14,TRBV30,CAWSFVWGGLEQYF
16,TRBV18,CASSPQAGWNTGELFF
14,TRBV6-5,CASKVGQNTDTQYF
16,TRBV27,CASSAGQGIFADTQYF
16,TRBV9,CASSVASGGVSSWQFF
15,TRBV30,CAWGAQGPSYNEQFF
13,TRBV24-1,CATSGTGAYEQYF
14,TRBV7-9,CASSPGGEGSPLHF
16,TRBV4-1,CASSQDRLGPSYEQYF
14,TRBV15,CATSGDRVREKLFF
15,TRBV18,CASSPSNRPNQPQHF
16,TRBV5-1,CASSLVSRGTYNEQFF